Listed below are T cell receptor beta chains from one sample, sequenced in a study of shared clonotypes between healthy human individuals. Profiled with immunoSEQ multiplex PCR; TCRdb holds only in-frame clones, not every one. The sample includes a few million clones, just over 90% of them seen just once. The sample consisted of naive CD4+ T cells from PBMCs. The receptor source for this set is a man aged 18 to 30 in good health. Some clones in this sample may be carry-over from other donors' samples. CDR3s include the opening cysteine and the closing phenylalanine or tryptophan. Each record gives: clone size, V gene, D gene, J gene, CDR3 protein, CDR3 DNA. D genes are given only for firm matches. Clone sizes are given selectively: once, few, many, or a class where the clone is expanded.

>-|TRBV7-9|TRBD1|TRBJ2-5
CASSSDTRPGQGRRETQYF
TGTGCCAGCAGCTCCGATACCAGACCGGGACAGGGAAGACGAGAGACCCAGTACTTC
>-|TRBV2|TRBD2|TRBJ2-2
CASSVSGRGGELFF
TGTGCCAGCAGTGTCAGCGGGAGAGGCGGGGAGCTGTTTTTT
>-|TRBV28|TRBD1|TRBJ1-1
CASMLGQNPHEAFF
TGTGCCAGCATGTTGGGACAGAACCCCCATGAAGCTTTCTTT
>-|TRBV11-2|-|TRBJ2-2
CASSPFTFEAGELFF
TGTGCCAGCAGCCCTTTCACGTTCGAGGCCGGGGAGCTGTTTTTT
>-|TRBV6-4|TRBD1|TRBJ2-7
CASSIGTGSSYEQYF
TGTGCCAGCAGCATCGGGACAGGCAGCTCCTACGAGCAGTACTTC
>-|TRBV9|-|TRBJ2-5
CASSAMQETQYF
TGTGCCAGCAGCGCCATGCAAGAGACCCAGTACTTC
>-|TRBV5-6|-|TRBJ2-1
CASSPGGRSYNEQFF
TGTGCCAGCAGCCCCGGGGGTCGCTCCTACAATGAGCAGTTCTTC
>-|TRBV2|-|TRBJ2-7
CASSAGPPSYEQYF
TGTGCCAGCAGTGCAGGGCCCCCCTCCTACGAGCAGTACTTC
>once|TRBV5-1|TRBD1|TRBJ2-5
CASSLQGAKETQYF
TGCGCCAGCAGCTTACAGGGGGCTAAAGAGACCCAGTACTTC
>-|TRBV2|TRBD1|TRBJ1-1
CASRQQGAGTEAFF
TGTGCCAGCAGACAACAGGGGGCCGGCACTGAAGCTTTCTTT
>-|TRBV19|-|TRBJ2-7
CASSARDTGYEQYF
TGTGCCAGTAGTGCTCGGGACACCGGCTACGAGCAGTACTTC
>-|TRBV6-6|TRBD1|TRBJ2-7
CASRYEGTGLLYEQYF
TGTGCCAGCAGATATGAAGGGACAGGGCTCCTCTACGAGCAGTACTTC
>-|TRBV6-5|-|TRBJ2-7
CASMAPDSSYEQYF
TGTGCCAGCATGGCCCCGGACAGCTCCTACGAGCAGTACTTC
>-|TRBV19|TRBD2|TRBJ2-3
CASSIRGGRAPDTQYF
TGTGCCAGTAGTATTCGGGGCGGGAGGGCTCCAGATACGCAGTATTTT
>-|TRBV2|-|TRBJ2-7
CASKSRAFYEQYF
TGTGCCAGCAAGAGCCGGGCCTTCTACGAGCAGTACTTC
>-|TRBV28|-|TRBJ1-5
CAGRRGSNQPQHF
TGTGCCGGCCGTCGTGGTAGCAATCAGCCCCAGCATTTT
>-|TRBV5-1|-|TRBJ1-4
CASSLGGENEKLFF
TGCGCCAGCAGCCTTGGGGGGGAGAATGAAAAACTGTTTTTT
>-|TRBV4-3|TRBD1|TRBJ2-7
CASSQGTGPLYEQYF
TGCGCCAGCAGCCAAGGGACAGGGCCCCTATACGAGCAGTACTTC
>-|TRBV21-1|-|TRBJ2-7
CASSKRASLNSYEQYF
TGTGCCAGCAGCAAGAGGGCGAGCTTGAACTCCTACGAGCAGTACTTC
>-|TRBV28|-|TRBJ1-2
CASSFGGAGDYGYTF
TGTGCCAGCAGTTTCGGGGGCGCCGGAGACTATGGCTACACCTTC
>-|TRBV7-3|-|TRBJ2-1
CASSLGGTGNNEQFF
TGTGCCAGCAGCTTAGGAGGAACAGGGAACAATGAGCAGTTCTTC
>once|TRBV30|-|TRBJ2-7
CAWSAGHLYEQYF
TGTGCCTGGAGTGCAGGACACCTCTACGAGCAGTACTTC
>-|TRBV29-1|-|TRBJ2-1
CSTRGRSYNEQFF
TGCAGCACTCGTGGGAGGTCTTACAATGAGCAGTTCTTC
>-|TRBV11-2|-|TRBJ2-3
CASSSTSGTDTQYF
TGTGCCAGCAGCTCCACTTCCGGGACAGATACGCAGTATTTT
>-|TRBV2|TRBD1|TRBJ2-7
CASRMSGTGDHEQYF
TGTGCCAGCAGAATGTCCGGGACAGGGGACCACGAGCAGTACTTC
>once|TRBV5-6|TRBD1|TRBJ1-1
CASSVPGQGLNTEAFF
TGTGCCAGCAGCGTCCCGGGACAGGGATTAAACACTGAAGCTTTCTTT
>-|TRBV5-1|-|TRBJ2-7
CASRGGFLAYEQYF
TGCGCCAGCAGGGGTGGATTCCTAGCCTACGAGCAGTACTTC
>-|TRBV7-8|TRBD1|TRBJ1-5
CASSRDRASDQPQHF
TGTGCCAGCAGCAGAGACAGGGCCTCCGATCAGCCCCAGCATTTT
>-|TRBV7-2|-|TRBJ1-2
CASSADRNYGYTF
TGTGCCAGCAGCGCCGACAGAAACTATGGCTACACCTTC
>-|TRBV4-2|-|TRBJ2-1
CASSQAHPAYNEQFF
TGTGCCAGCAGCCAAGCTCACCCAGCCTACAATGAGCAGTTCTTC
>-|TRBV4-1|TRBD1|TRBJ1-1
CASSQDYYRDSSGTEAFF
TGCGCCAGCAGCCAAGATTATTATCGGGACAGCTCGGGCACTGAAGCTTTCTTT
>-|TRBV30|-|TRBJ1-2
CAWSGAGAYNYGYTF
TGTGCCTGGAGTGGGGCAGGGGCCTATAACTATGGCTACACCTTC
>-|TRBV5-1|TRBD1|TRBJ1-2
CASSQTGTGYRANYGYTF
TGCGCCAGCAGCCAAACCGGGACAGGCTATCGAGCTAACTATGGCTACACCTTC
>few|TRBV4-1|-|TRBJ1-1
CASSQAGGRDTEAFF
TGCGCCAGCAGCCAAGCTGGGGGCAGGGACACTGAAGCTTTCTTT
>-|TRBV30|-|TRBJ1-3
CAWAPGDSGNTIYF
TGTGCCTGGGCCCCAGGGGACTCTGGAAACACCATATATTTT
>-|TRBV4-3|-|TRBJ1-3
CASSLRPATDSGNTIYF
TGCGCCAGCAGCTTGCGACCGGCGACAGACTCTGGAAACACCATATATTTT
>-|TRBV5-1|TRBD2|TRBJ2-3
CASSLALLAGGTSTDTQYF
TGCGCCAGCAGCTTGGCCTTACTAGCGGGAGGGACGAGCACAGATACGCAGTATTTT
>-|TRBV4-1|-|TRBJ2-5
CASSQGLPGSGETQYF
TGCGCCAGCAGCCAAGGATTGCCCGGGAGCGGAGAGACCCAGTACTTC
>-|TRBV12-5|-|TRBJ1-2
CASGLDGVNGYTF
TGTGCTAGTGGTTTGGATGGGGTCAACGGCTACACCTTC
>-|TRBV7-9|-|TRBJ1-1
CASSPREGREDTEAFF
TGTGCCAGCAGCCCTAGGGAGGGGCGGGAGGACACTGAAGCTTTCTTT
>-|TRBV19|-|TRBJ2-6
CASSGQSAGANVLTF
TGTGCCAGTAGTGGTCAGAGTGCTGGGGCCAACGTCCTGACTTTC